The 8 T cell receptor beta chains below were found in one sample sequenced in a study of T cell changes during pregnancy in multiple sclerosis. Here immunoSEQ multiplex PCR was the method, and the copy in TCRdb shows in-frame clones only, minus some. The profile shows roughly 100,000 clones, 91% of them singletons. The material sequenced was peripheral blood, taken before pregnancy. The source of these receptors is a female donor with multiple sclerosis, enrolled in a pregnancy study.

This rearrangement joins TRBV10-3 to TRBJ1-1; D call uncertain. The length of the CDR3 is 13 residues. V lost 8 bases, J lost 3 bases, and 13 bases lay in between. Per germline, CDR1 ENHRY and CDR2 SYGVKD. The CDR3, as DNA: TGTGCCATCCGGGAGGAGGCAGACACTGAAGCTTTCTTT. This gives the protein CAIREEADTEAFF.

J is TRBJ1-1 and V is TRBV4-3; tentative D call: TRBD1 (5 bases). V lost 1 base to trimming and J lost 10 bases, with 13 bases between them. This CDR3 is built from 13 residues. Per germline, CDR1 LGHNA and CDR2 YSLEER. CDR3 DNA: TGCGCCAGCAGCCAAGGGGAAGGGGTGGTAGCTTTCTTT. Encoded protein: CASSQGEGVVAFF.

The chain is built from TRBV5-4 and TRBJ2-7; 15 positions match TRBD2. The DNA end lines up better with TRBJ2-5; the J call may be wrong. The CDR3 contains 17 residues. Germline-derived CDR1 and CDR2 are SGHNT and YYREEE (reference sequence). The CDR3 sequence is CASSTGLAGGLQETQYF. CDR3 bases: TGTGCCAGCAGCACGGGACTAGCGGGGGGCTTACAAGAGACCCAGTACTTC.

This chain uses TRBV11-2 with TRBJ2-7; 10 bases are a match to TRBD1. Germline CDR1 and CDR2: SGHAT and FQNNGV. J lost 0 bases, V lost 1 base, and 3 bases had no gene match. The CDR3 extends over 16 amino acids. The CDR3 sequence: CASSLAGQGDSYEQYF. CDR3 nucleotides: TGTGCCAGCAGCTTAGCTGGACAGGGGGACTCCTACGAGCAGTACTTC.

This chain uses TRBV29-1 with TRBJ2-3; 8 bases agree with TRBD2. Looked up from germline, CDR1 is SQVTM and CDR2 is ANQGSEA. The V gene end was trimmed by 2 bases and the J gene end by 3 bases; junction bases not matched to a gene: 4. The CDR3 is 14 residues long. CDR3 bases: TGCAGCGTTGAAATGGCGGGAGGAACAGATACGCAGTATTTT. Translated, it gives CSVEMAGGTDTQYF.

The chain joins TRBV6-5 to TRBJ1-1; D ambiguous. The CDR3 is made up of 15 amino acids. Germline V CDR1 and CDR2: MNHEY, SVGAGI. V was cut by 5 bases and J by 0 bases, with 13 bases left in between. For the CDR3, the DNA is TGTGCCAGCAGTGTAGGGAGGCTTCTGAACACTGAAGCTTTCTTT. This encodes CASSVGRLLNTEAFF.

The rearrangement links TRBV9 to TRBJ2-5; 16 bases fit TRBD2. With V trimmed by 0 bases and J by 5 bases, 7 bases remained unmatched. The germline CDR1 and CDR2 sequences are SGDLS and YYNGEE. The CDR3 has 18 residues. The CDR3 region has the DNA TGTGCCAGCAGCGTAGGGGGACTAGCGGGGGGGCCGTCGGAGACCCAGTACTTC. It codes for CASSVGGLAGGPSETQYF.

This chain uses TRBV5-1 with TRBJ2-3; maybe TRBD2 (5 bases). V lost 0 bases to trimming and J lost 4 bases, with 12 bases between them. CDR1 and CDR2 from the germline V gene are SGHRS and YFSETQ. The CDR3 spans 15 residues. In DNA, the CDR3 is TGCGCCAGCAGCTTGGCGGTCGGGGTATCAGATACGCAGTATTTT. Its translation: CASSLAVGVSDTQYF.